This T cell receptor beta chain is drawn from a study of shared T cell receptors in the human thymus. J gave up 5 bases and V 4 bases, and 2 bases lay outside the gene matches. The CDR3 runs to 13 residues. Germline CDR1 reads SGHVS; CDR2 reads FNYEAQ. The table came from immunoSEQ multiplex PCR; TCRdb's copy has only in-frame clones and leaves some out. The sample consists of 500,000 to 850,000 clones, about 90% of them appearing once. The sample was also reused in another study, on human thymus T cells.

The rearrangement links TRBV7-6 to TRBJ2-7; 10 nucleotides match TRBD1. Sequenced input: thymocytes. The origin of this receptor is a boy under two years old with a congenital heart defect. CDR3 DNA: TGTGCCAGCAGCTCGACAGGGGGCCACGAGCAGTACTTC. This translates into CASSSTGGHEQYF.